Listed below are T cell receptor beta chains from one sample, sequenced in a study of PD-L1 blockade in urothelial cancer. Data came from immunoSEQ multiplex PCR; TCRdb stores just in-frame clones and leaves some out. The data hold about 74,000 clones, with about nine tenths observed a single time. Sequences were derived from PBMCs, sampled around atezolizumab (anti-PD-L1) treatment. All receptors come from a man aged 65 to 85 with urothelial cancer. Each CDR3 is given without its conserved first and last residue. The D gene is left open where the match is weak. Where a row states a size, it is once, few, many or the class of an expanded clone; other rows omit it.

v_gene: TRBV5-1
abundance: NA
d_gene: NA
CDR3aa: ASSYWGGQAAGANVLT

v_gene: TRBV5-8
abundance: NA
d_gene: NA
CDR3aa: ASSPTGTDTQY

v_gene: TRBV18
abundance: NA
d_gene: NA
CDR3aa: ASREQEGYGYT

v_gene: TRBV4-1
abundance: NA
d_gene: NA
CDR3aa: ASSQVLGAETQY

v_gene: TRBV9
abundance: NA
d_gene: NA
CDR3aa: ASSVARTDTQY

v_gene: TRBV11-2
abundance: NA
d_gene: NA
CDR3aa: ASSSRGSVNTEAF

v_gene: TRBV19
abundance: NA
d_gene: NA
CDR3aa: ASSEGLPGNTIY

v_gene: TRBV27
abundance: NA
d_gene: NA
CDR3aa: ASAPRRGRETQY

v_gene: TRBV5-1
abundance: NA
d_gene: TRBD1
CDR3aa: ASSWGAGQGWQETQY

v_gene: TRBV14
abundance: NA
d_gene: TRBD1
CDR3aa: ASSLDRVGGELF

v_gene: TRBV6-1
abundance: NA
d_gene: TRBD1
CDR3aa: ASSEWAGQGANQPQH

v_gene: TRBV7-6
abundance: NA
d_gene: TRBD2
CDR3aa: ASSLATRLAGPSGELF

v_gene: TRBV2
abundance: few
d_gene: TRBD1
CDR3aa: ASSDAGGSGNTIY

v_gene: TRBV6-5
abundance: once
d_gene: TRBD1
CDR3aa: ASSIDRGRGYT

v_gene: TRBV5-1
abundance: NA
d_gene: NA
CDR3aa: ASSLQVTNQF

v_gene: TRBV28
abundance: NA
d_gene: TRBD1
CDR3aa: ASSVPGQGRSGQPQH

v_gene: TRBV18
abundance: NA
d_gene: NA
CDR3aa: ASSPDKDNGYT

v_gene: TRBV9
abundance: NA
d_gene: NA
CDR3aa: ASSPISNEQF

v_gene: TRBV29-1
abundance: NA
d_gene: TRBD2
CDR3aa: SVEGAGVVHEQF

v_gene: TRBV7-8
abundance: NA
d_gene: NA
CDR3aa: ASSLRYREADTQY

v_gene: TRBV11-2
abundance: NA
d_gene: TRBD1
CDR3aa: ASSQDRAQPQH

v_gene: TRBV4-1
abundance: NA
d_gene: NA
CDR3aa: ASSQAGGLRTEAF

v_gene: TRBV11-2
abundance: NA
d_gene: TRBD2
CDR3aa: ASSSRGTSGSYEQY

v_gene: TRBV18
abundance: NA
d_gene: TRBD1
CDR3aa: ASFTGVNTGELF

v_gene: TRBV6-6
abundance: NA
d_gene: TRBD1
CDR3aa: ASSYRTGVAEKLF

v_gene: TRBV6-4
abundance: NA
d_gene: NA
CDR3aa: ASPWGGPGANVLT

v_gene: TRBV28
abundance: NA
d_gene: NA
CDR3aa: ASSPGNNYGYT

v_gene: TRBV9
abundance: NA
d_gene: NA
CDR3aa: ASSAGLNTEAF

v_gene: TRBV15
abundance: NA
d_gene: TRBD1
CDR3aa: ATRQGRGSGDQY

v_gene: TRBV7-6
abundance: NA
d_gene: TRBD2
CDR3aa: ASSSGQPGLAGDEQF

v_gene: TRBV7-8
abundance: NA
d_gene: NA
CDR3aa: ASSPQFFGGVMWQY

v_gene: TRBV6-1
abundance: NA
d_gene: NA
CDR3aa: ASTSRGGTPGEQY

v_gene: TRBV19
abundance: NA
d_gene: TRBD2
CDR3aa: ASSIVKPRRVAGGQETQY

v_gene: TRBV4-1
abundance: NA
d_gene: NA
CDR3aa: ASSQAQAPYNEQF

v_gene: TRBV19
abundance: NA
d_gene: TRBD1
CDR3aa: ASSIDDRGMMAQH

v_gene: TRBV9
abundance: NA
d_gene: NA
CDR3aa: ASSVEQWVSGNTIY

v_gene: TRBV29-1
abundance: once
d_gene: NA
CDR3aa: SVKGVTGGPNYGYT

v_gene: TRBV10-1
abundance: NA
d_gene: NA
CDR3aa: ASSDRLNTEAF

v_gene: TRBV19
abundance: NA
d_gene: NA
CDR3aa: ASSIGGGTAGETQY

v_gene: TRBV5-4
abundance: NA
d_gene: TRBD1
CDR3aa: ASIRGPSSGANVLT

v_gene: TRBV27
abundance: NA
d_gene: NA
CDR3aa: ASSLSRQVNTGELF

v_gene: TRBV11-2
abundance: NA
d_gene: TRBD2
CDR3aa: ASSPPTSDDTQY

v_gene: TRBV12-2
abundance: NA
d_gene: NA
CDR3aa: ASRLAGRDRVYGYT

v_gene: TRBV28
abundance: NA
d_gene: NA
CDR3aa: ASSLSGSYGYT

v_gene: TRBV7-6
abundance: once
d_gene: NA
CDR3aa: ASSAFGPHTDTQY

v_gene: TRBV5-1
abundance: NA
d_gene: NA
CDR3aa: ASSLGPGGTDTQY

v_gene: TRBV11-3
abundance: NA
d_gene: TRBD2
CDR3aa: ASSLSGETDTQY